These 26 T cell receptor beta chains were all obtained from the same sample, sequenced in a study of persistence of HIV-infected CD4 T cells. Sequencing used immunoSEQ version 4 in survey mode. Some clones are missing from TCRdb's copy, which holds only in-frame ones; the method was immunoSEQ multiplex PCR. The data hold 24,000 or so clones, with 74% observed a single time. Overlapping HIV-1 Gag 15-mer peptides at approximately 0.96 ug per peptide per mL were used. Responding CD4+ T cells were sorted by upregulation of both CD40 ligand and CD69. These receptors have no identified antigens. The specimen comprised CD4+ T cells sorted from PBMCs after approximately 18-hour stimulation, sampled from a patient who received antiretroviral therapy. These receptor sequences come from an adult man with HIV who was CMV-seropositive.

The chain links TRBV14 to TRBJ1-4, with D hard to call. V gave up 1 base and J gave up 5 bases, with 8 bases separating them. This CDR3 spans 14 amino acids. In germline, CDR1 is SGHDN, CDR2 FVKESK. Here the CDR3 reads CASSQVRRNEKLFF. CDR3 coding DNA: TGTGCCAGCAGCCAAGTTAGGAGGAATGAAAAACTGTTTTTT.

The chain couples TRBV28 to TRBJ2-1, with TRBD2 matching over 9 bases. The CDR3 totals 17 residues. V trimming: 6 bases; J trimming: 5 bases; junction bases outside the gene matches: 14. Germline V lookup: CDR1 MDHEN, CDR2 SYDVKM. CDR3 nucleotide sequence: TGTGCCAGCAGCCCTTCGGGAAGCGGGGGGCAGAACAATGAGCAGTTCTTC. Its protein is CASSPSGSGGQNNEQFF. Based on the CDR3 plus reference TRBV28 and TRBJ2-1, the full variable domain is DVKVTQSSRYLVKRTGEKVFLECVQDMDHENMFWYRQDPGLGLRLIYFSYDVKMKEKGDIPEGYSVSREKKERFSLILESASTNQTSMYLCASSPSGSGGQNNEQFFGPGTRLTVL.

This chain connects TRBV7-9 to TRBJ1-1; 7 bases are a match to TRBD1. The CDR3 extends over 12 amino acids. The junction had 3 bases not matched to a gene; V was cut back by 8 bases and J by 3 bases. Germline V gene lookup returns CDR1 SEHNR and CDR2 FQNEAQ (reference sequence). CDR3 loop: CASQGGYTEAFF. The CDR3 coding sequence is TGTGCCAGCCAGGGGGGTTACACTGAAGCTTTCTTT.

The chain is built from TRBV7-9 and TRBJ2-3, with TRBD2 as a possible D gene (6 bases). Trimming pared 4 bases from V and 0 bases from J, leaving 11 bases between. The CDR3 has 15 residues. Germline V gene data show CDR1 as SEHNR and CDR2 as FQNEAQ (reference sequence). CDR3 sequence reads: CASSSLAMSTDTQYF. The CDR3 DNA sequence: TGTGCCAGCAGCTCCCTAGCGATGAGCACAGATACGCAGTATTTT.

The chain is built from TRBV19 and TRBJ1-1; TRBD1 is a possible D gene (5 bases). The CDR3 spans 12 residues. V dropped 3 bases and J dropped 11 bases, with 13 bases sitting between them. From germline, CDR1 is LNHDA and CDR2 SQIVND (reference sequence). The CDR3 bases are TGTGCCAGTAGTATGACGGGACTGATGGCTTTCTTT. As protein: CASSMTGLMAFF.

This chain links TRBV3-1 (or the pseudogene TRBV3-2) with TRBJ2-3; the match to TRBD2 covers 8 bases. Germline CDR1 reads LGHDT; CDR2 reads YNNKEL (reference sequence). The CDR3 contains 15 residues. V trimming: 6 bases; J trimming: 3 bases; junction bases outside the gene matches: 8. This CDR3 reads CASSQIAGLTDTQYF. CDR3 bases: TGTGCCAGCAGTCAAATAGCGGGGCTAACAGATACGCAGTATTTT.

The chain couples TRBV10-3 to TRBJ2-1, with 7 bases fitting TRBD2. This CDR3 is 14 amino acids long. J gave up 9 bases and V 2 bases, and 7 bases lay outside the gene matches. Germline assignment: CDR1 ENHRY and CDR2 SYGVKD. CDR3 loop: CAISEGLGPTEQFF. The CDR3 nucleotides read TGTGCCATCAGTGAGGGACTAGGTCCTACTGAGCAGTTCTTC.

The rearrangement links TRBV28 to TRBJ1-1, with D possibly TRBD1 on 5 matching bases. The CDR3 totals 16 residues. Germline loops: CDR1 MDHEN, CDR2 SYDVKM. The V end was cut by 8 bases, the J end by 0 bases, with 19 bases between. The CDR3 DNA is TGTGCCAGCGGCAAGGTTAGGGGATTCGTGAACACTGAAGCTTTCTTT. Translation gives CASGKVRGFVNTEAFF.

This chain links TRBV5-1 with TRBJ2-2, with D perhaps matching TRBD2 (5 bases). Germline loops: CDR1 SGHRS, CDR2 YFSETQ. Trimming removed 3 bases at V and 7 bases at J, with 16 bases between. The CDR3 length is 15 residues. CDR3 in amino acids: CASSSPGLMNGELFF. The CDR3 region has the DNA TGCGCCAGCAGCTCCCCCGGACTGATGAACGGGGAGCTGTTTTTT. The entire variable domain, with the rest obtained from reference TRBV5-1 and TRBJ2-2, is as follows: KAGVTQTPRYLIKTRGQQVTLSCSPISGHRSVSWYQQTPGQGLQFLFEYFSETQRNKGNFPGRFSGRQFSNSRSEMNVSTLELGDSALYLCASSSPGLMNGELFFGEGSRLTVL.

To note about this clone: Other DNA sequences from this sample encode an identical CDR3 as well. This rearrangement joins TRBV28 to TRBJ2-7; TRBD1 matches at 9 bases. The CDR3 runs to 14 residues. The V and J ends lost 4 bases and 3 bases, in that order; junction bases with no gene match: 4. Germline V gene sequence: CDR1 MDHEN, CDR2 SYDVKM. The CDR3 is CASSSGQGGYEQYF. CDR3 DNA sequence: TGTGCCAGCAGTTCGGGACAGGGCGGCTACGAGCAGTACTTC.

The chain carries TRBV28 and TRBJ2-1, with 9 bases that match TRBD2. Germline values: CDR1 MDHEN, CDR2 SYDVKM. With 4 bases clipped from V and 0 bases from J, the junction kept 10 bases outside the gene matches. The CDR3 totals 18 residues. CDR3 nucleotide sequence: TGTGCCAGCAGTTGGAGGATGCGGGGGGGCCCCTCCTACAATGAGCAGTTCTTC. Translated, it gives CASSWRMRGGPSYNEQFF.

The genes are TRBV5-1 and TRBJ1-3, with D perhaps matching TRBD1 (6 bases). V was pared by 2 bases and J by 1 base, with 7 bases between. The CDR3 runs to 14 residues. Germline CDR1 is SGHRS and CDR2 is YFSETQ. CDR3: CASSLQGSGNTIYF. The CDR3, as DNA: TGCGCCAGCAGCTTACAGGGTTCTGGAAACACCATATATTTT. Full variable domain (outside the CDR3, taken from reference TRBV5-1 and TRBJ1-3): KAGVTQTPRYLIKTRGQQVTLSCSPISGHRSVSWYQQTPGQGLQFLFEYFSETQRNKGNFPGRFSGRQFSNSRSEMNVSTLELGDSALYLCASSLQGSGNTIYFGEGSWLTVV.

The chain has TRBV6-5 and TRBJ2-5, with D unclear. Germline CDR1 is MNHEY and CDR2 is SVGAGI. V was pared by 6 bases and J by 3 bases, with 11 bases between. There are 13 residues in the CDR3. The CDR3 is CASRRQPKETQYF. DNA for the CDR3: TGTGCCAGCAGAAGACAACCCAAAGAGACCCAGTACTTC.

The chain carries TRBV6-4 and TRBJ1-5; 8 bases map to TRBD1. The CDR3 loop spans 16 amino acids. Germline V gives CDR1 MRHNA, CDR2 SNTAGT. Losses at the gene ends were 6 bases for V and 3 bases for J; bases not matched to a gene: 10. As DNA, the CDR3 is TGTGCCAGCAGGGGGGGGGACAGGCCCCTCAATCAGCCCCAGCATTTT. This gives the protein CASRGGDRPLNQPQHF.

This sequence joins TRBV7-3 and TRBJ1-2, with TRBD1 matching over 10 bases. CDR3 length: 18 amino acids. V gave up 4 bases and J gave up 1 base; unmatched junction bases: 12. Per germline, CDR1 SGHTA and CDR2 FQGTGA. Written as DNA, the CDR3 is TGTGCCAGCAGCTACCCCCGGGACAGGGGTCGTTATAACTATGGCTACACCTTC. Protein product: CASSYPRDRGRYNYGYTF.

The gene calls are TRBV19 and TRBJ1-6; D is perhaps TRBD1 (6 bases). Germline CDR1 and CDR2: LNHDA and SQIVND (reference sequence). Trimming shortened V by 5 bases and J by 5 bases, and 16 bases separated the two germline ends. The CDR3 has 16 residues. CDR3 protein: CASSLRGGTHNSPLHF. The DNA for the CDR3 is TGTGCCAGTAGTCTGAGAGGGGGGACCCATAATTCACCCCTCCACTTT.

This chain connects TRBV5-1 to TRBJ2-7, with 9 bases fitting TRBD1. The J segment lost 6 bases and the V segment lost 0 bases, leaving 10 bases of the junction unmatched. Germline assignment: CDR1 SGHRS and CDR2 YFSETQ. This CDR3 has 16 amino acids. This CDR3 is CASSLAGWGQGSEQYF. In DNA, the CDR3 is TGCGCCAGCAGCTTGGCCGGTTGGGGACAGGGTTCCGAGCAGTACTTC.

This clone has more than one count but fewer than ten. The V gene is TRBV5-8, the J gene TRBJ1-5, with D unresolved. V was pared by 3 bases and J by 5 bases, with 6 bases between. CDR1 is SGHTS and CDR2 is YDEGEE in the germline V gene. This CDR3 region has 12 residues. This CDR3 is CASSWVDQPQHF. The CDR3 DNA follows: TGTGCCAGCAGCTGGGTGGATCAGCCCCAGCATTTT.

The CDR3 reads CAGVVSGANVLTF. Written as DNA, the CDR3 is TGCGCGGGGGTCGTCTCTGGGGCCAACGTCCTGACTTTC. This chain joins TRBV29-1 and TRBJ2-6; 7 positions match TRBD2. The CDR3 is made up of 13 amino acids. CDR1 is SQVTM and CDR2 is ANQGSEA in the germline V gene.

This clone showed up just a few times. The CDR3 is CASRDNLLSGANVLTF. CDR3 DNA sequence: TGCGCCAGCCGGGACAACTTACTCTCTGGGGCCAACGTCCTGACTTTC. The genes are TRBV5-1 and TRBJ2-6, with D possibly matching TRBD1 (6 bases). The CDR3 runs to 16 residues. Trimming shortened V by 7 bases and J by 0 bases, and 14 bases separated the two germline ends. CDR1 is SGHRS, CDR2 YFSETQ, per germline.

The chain employs TRBV7-2 and TRBJ1-4; D uncertain. The V gene's germline CDR1 is SGHTA and CDR2 FQGNSA. Trimming shortened V by 1 base and J by 7 bases, and 4 bases separated the two germline ends. The CDR3 totals 12 residues. The CDR3 nucleotides are TGTGCCAGCAGCTTAGTTCGTGAAAAACTGTTTTTT. Translation gives CASSLVREKLFF.

The CDR3: CASRRDTGTGGQETQYF. The CDR3 DNA reads TGTGCCAGCAGGCGTGATACCGGGACAGGGGGCCAAGAGACCCAGTACTTC. The chain combines TRBV5-8 with TRBJ2-5, with 11 bases aligning to TRBD1. The germline V gene has CDR1 SGHTS and CDR2 YDEGEE. Germline trimming cut 5 bases from V and 1 base from J; bases unmatched to any gene: 10. This CDR3 region has 17 residues.

The rearrangement uses TRBV7-8 and TRBJ2-3; 7 positions agree with TRBD1. V trimming: 5 bases; J trimming: 0 bases; junction bases outside the gene matches: 8. Germline lookup yields CDR1 SGHVS and CDR2 FQNEAQ. The CDR3 totals 16 residues. As DNA, the CDR3 is TGTGCCAGCAGCCCAAGACAGGGTGCTAGCACAGATACGCAGTATTTT. This codes for CASSPRQGASTDTQYF.

The gene calls are TRBV27 and TRBJ1-6; maybe TRBD1 (6 bases). The CDR3 is 15 residues long. Germline V gene lookup returns CDR1 MNHEY and CDR2 SMNVEV (reference sequence). V was trimmed by 7 bases and J by 5 bases, leaving 15 bases between them. DNA for the CDR3: TGTGCCAGCACCCTTCGCCGACAGGATAATTCACCCCTCCACTTT. This codes for CASTLRRQDNSPLHF.

V gene TRBV5-1 combines with J gene TRBJ2-3; D is perhaps TRBD1 or TRBD2 (5 bases each). V lost 0 bases to trimming and J lost 3 bases, with 11 bases between them. CDR3 length: 15 residues. Germline values: CDR1 SGHRS, CDR2 YFSETQ. The CDR3 reads CASSLERGATDTQYF. CDR3 DNA: TGCGCCAGCAGCTTGGAAAGGGGAGCTACAGATACGCAGTATTTT.

This clone was seen a handful of times. This CDR3 reads CASSHRIDNQPQHF. The CDR3 DNA is TGTGCCAGCAGCCACAGAATAGACAATCAGCCCCAGCATTTT. The V gene is TRBV3-1 (or the pseudogene TRBV3-2), the J gene TRBJ1-5; D is unresolved. Trimming shortened V by 3 bases and J by 3 bases, and 9 bases separated the two germline ends. Germline V CDR1 and CDR2: LGHDT, YNNKEL (reference sequence). This CDR3 is built from 14 residues.